Shown below are 27 T cell receptor beta chains from a single sample sequenced in a study of spatial heterogeneity in lung cancer. TCRdb processed the 5' RACE reads anew with MiXCR; each CDR3 protein has one entry. The data hold 60,000 to 80,000 distinct CDR3 sequences, with roughly 13% observed a single time. Time point specified: sample taken at primary tumor resection. Frozen PBMC, nontumor lung or tumor provided whole RNA, which was sequenced unsorted. Sequenced material: PBMCs, taken at surgery. These receptors came from a male donor with early-stage non-small cell lung cancer.

The chain uses TRBV7-6 and TRBJ1-1, with D perhaps matching TRBD1 (5 bases). Germline values: CDR1 SGHVS, CDR2 FNYEAQ. V lost 0 bases, J lost 5 bases, and 16 bases lay in between. The CDR3 loop spans 16 amino acids. The CDR3 DNA is TGTGCCAGCAGCTTAGCCATTCGGGGCACAGGTACTGAAGCTTTCTTT. Protein product: CASSLAIRGTGTEAFF.

This clonotype showed up many times. V is TRBV7-9 and J is TRBJ1-5; no clear D. Trimming cost V 1 base and J 3 bases, with 7 bases left between them. This CDR3 region has 14 residues. Germline V gives CDR1 SEHNR, CDR2 FQNEAQ (reference sequence). The CDR3: CASSLGGNNQPQHF. The DNA for the CDR3 is TGTGCCAGCAGCTTAGGTGGGAACAATCAGCCCCAGCATTTT.

The chain employs TRBV7-2 and TRBJ1-1; 7 bases are a match to TRBD1. J lost 3 bases, V lost 2 bases, and 3 bases had no gene match. The CDR3 consists of 14 residues. Looked up from germline, CDR1 is SGHTA and CDR2 is FQGNSA. The CDR3 protein is CASSLWQGDTEAFF. The CDR3 bases are TGTGCCAGCAGCTTATGGCAGGGGGACACTGAAGCTTTCTTT.

This clonotype has a count of ten or more. The rearrangement joins TRBV11-2 to TRBJ1-1; D is unclear. V lost 2 bases and J 4 bases, leaving 11 bases between the germline ends. Looked up from germline, CDR1 is SGHAT and CDR2 is FQNNGV. This CDR3 region has 14 residues. Here the CDR3 DNA reads TGTGCCAGCAGCTTATATGACCGGAGCACTGAAGCTTTCTTT. Translated, it gives CASSLYDRSTEAFF.

This clonotype occurred many times. This sequence joins TRBV5-1 and TRBJ1-1; D ambiguous. The V end was cut by 7 bases, the J end by 6 bases, with 22 bases between. The CDR3 contains 15 residues. Germline values: CDR1 SGHRS, CDR2 YFSETQ. In DNA, the CDR3 is TGCGCCAGCGGGGAGTGGGCGGCGAACCTCGCTGAAGCTTTCTTT. Translation gives CASGEWAANLAEAFF.

This clonotype was counted only a few times. The gene calls are TRBV29-1 and TRBJ1-4; D gene ambiguous. The CDR3 consists of 15 residues. From germline, CDR1 is SQVTM and CDR2 ANQGSEA. Trimming removed 0 bases at V and 0 bases at J, with 8 bases between. The chain's CDR3 is CSVEDYGATNEKLFF. For the CDR3, the DNA is TGCAGCGTTGAAGATTACGGTGCAACTAATGAAAAACTGTTTTTT.

This clonotype has a handful of counts. V is TRBV5-4 and J is TRBJ2-2; TRBD2 matches 8 bases. J gave up 3 bases and V 3 bases, and 4 bases lay outside the gene matches. CDR3 length: 15 amino acids. The germline V gene encodes CDR1 SGHNT and CDR2 YYREEE (reference sequence). In nucleotides, the CDR3 is TGTGCCAGCAGCTCCGGGACTAGTTACACCGGGGAGCTGTTTTTT. Translated: CASSSGTSYTGELFF.

J is TRBJ2-2 and V is TRBV7-2; D gene uncertain. The V gene's germline CDR1 is SGHTA and CDR2 FQGNSA. This CDR3 spans 15 amino acids. Trimming removed 1 base at V and 4 bases at J, with 10 bases between. The CDR3 coding sequence is TGTGCCAGCAGCTTAGAGGGATTCGGCACCGGGGAGCTGTTTTTT. It specifies CASSLEGFGTGELFF.

The chain joins TRBV7-2 to TRBJ2-2, with 11 bases fitting TRBD2. The CDR3 contains 16 residues. CDR1 is SGHTA and CDR2 is FQGNSA in the germline V gene. Trimming at V came to 0 bases and at J to 6 bases, leaving 3 bases not matched to a gene. In nucleotides, the CDR3 is TGTGCCAGCAGCTTAGCACTAGCGGGAGTCTCCGGGGAGCTGTTTTTT. Protein sequence: CASSLALAGVSGELFF. The entire variable domain, with the rest obtained from reference TRBV7-2 and TRBJ2-2, is as follows: GAGVSQSPSNKVTEKGKDVELRCDPISGHTALYWYRQSLGQGLEFLIYFQGNSAPDKSGLPSDRFSAERTGGSVSTLTIQRTQQEDSAVYLCASSLALAGVSGELFFGEGSRLTVL.

This clonotype showed up just a few times. V and J are TRBV4-1 and TRBJ1-1; no firm D call. The CDR3 totals 16 residues. Trimming shortened V by 0 bases and J by 1 base, and 12 bases separated the two germline ends. CDR1 is MGHRA and CDR2 is YSYEKL in the germline V gene. The CDR3 region is CASSQDHRTGNTEAFF. The CDR3 DNA sequence: TGCGCCAGCAGCCAAGATCATCGGACGGGGAACACTGAAGCTTTCTTT.

This clonotype came up a few times. The rearrangement links TRBV29-1 to TRBJ2-5; TRBD2 might be the D (5 bases). Germline CDR1 and CDR2: SQVTM and ANQGSEA. The CDR3 runs to 15 residues. Trimming removed 1 base from V and 1 base from J, with 13 bases in between. CDR3 nucleotides: TGCAGCGTTGAAGGTTCACGGGGTCCCCAAGAGACCCAGTACTTC. This sequence encodes CSVEGSRGPQETQYF.

Ten or more counts support this clonotype. The chain uses TRBV10-3 and TRBJ2-5; D may be TRBD1 (6 bases). The CDR3 has 15 residues. V was pared by 0 bases and J by 4 bases, with 12 bases between. Germline CDR1 ENHRY, CDR2 SYGVKD. DNA of the CDR3: TGTGCCATCAGTGAGTCGAAGGCAGGGGCAGAGACCCAGTACTTC. It specifies CAISESKAGAETQYF.

This clonotype came up many times. The chain carries TRBV5-1 and TRBJ1-1; D is unresolved. Germline loops: CDR1 SGHRS, CDR2 YFSETQ. The V end lost 2 bases, the J end lost 0 bases, and 5 bases lay between the germline ends. CDR3 length equals 13 residues. The CDR3 here is CASSLELNTEAFF. CDR3 DNA: TGCGCCAGCAGCTTAGAATTGAACACTGAAGCTTTCTTT.

This rearrangement joins TRBV20-1 to TRBJ2-1; D assignment may be TRBD1 or TRBD2 (5 bases each). The CDR3 extends over 13 amino acids. V was pared by 6 bases and J by 6 bases, with 15 bases between. Germline CDR1 and CDR2: DFQATT and SNEGSKA (reference sequence). CDR3 sequence (DNA): TGCAGTGCGGGGACGGTCCTTGGCAATGAGCAGTTCTTC. This sequence encodes CSAGTVLGNEQFF.

This clonotype was observed at least ten times. This chain connects TRBV7-9 to TRBJ1-3; the D gene is possibly TRBD1 (5 bases). Trimming removed 5 bases from V and 8 bases from J, with 13 bases in between. The CDR3 spans 13 residues. CDR1 is SEHNR, CDR2 FQNEAQ, per germline (reference sequence). Written as DNA, the CDR3 is TGTGCCAGCAGCCCTGGGGCGGCGGACACCATATATTTT. Amino acids: CASSPGAADTIYF.

This clonotype was recorded at least ten times. The chain recombines TRBV29-1 with TRBJ2-7; D may be TRBD2 (5 bases). V shed 0 bases and J shed 6 bases, with 9 bases lying between them. CDR3 length: 12 residues. In germline, CDR1 is SQVTM, CDR2 ANQGSEA. CDR3 DNA sequence: TGCAGCGTTGAAGATTTTCGGGGCGAGCAGTACTTC. Translated: CSVEDFRGEQYF.

This clonotype was seen more than once but under ten times. The chain uses TRBV9 and TRBJ2-1, with 7 bases aligning to TRBD2. The CDR3 is made up of 16 amino acids. Losses at the gene ends were 0 bases for V and 1 base for J; bases not matched to a gene: 4. Germline V CDR1 and CDR2: SGDLS, YYNGEE. Here the CDR3 reads CASSVARAGSYNEQFF. The CDR3, as DNA: TGTGCCAGCAGCGTAGCCCGAGCGGGGTCCTACAATGAGCAGTTCTTC.

The V and J genes are TRBV7-9 and TRBJ2-1, with 11 bases matching TRBD1. The CDR3 extends over 14 amino acids. V lost 3 bases to trimming and J lost 7 bases; unmatched junction nucleotides: 2. From germline, CDR1 is SEHNR and CDR2 FQNEAQ (reference sequence). Here the CDR3 reads CASSFGTGGNEQFF. CDR3 bases: TGTGCCAGCAGCTTCGGGACAGGGGGGAATGAGCAGTTCTTC.

A remark on this clonotype: The junction does not match germline at one end; this may be a read error. The CDR3 region has the DNA TGTGCCAGCAGCCAGTTCCAGACAGGCTCAGGATACTCCTTC. This sequence encodes CASSQFQTGSGYSF. The J gene is TRBJ1-2, the V gene TRBV3-1; D is possibly TRBD1 (6 bases). This CDR3 has 14 residues. The germline CDR1 and CDR2 sequences are LGHDT and YNNKEL (reference sequence). Full variable domain (missing parts from reference TRBV3-1 and TRBJ1-2): DTAVSQTPKYLVTQMGNDKSIKCEQNLGHDTMYWYKQDSKKFLKIMFSYNNKELIINETVPNRFSPKSPDKAHLNLHINSLELGDSAVYFCASSQFQTGSGYSFGSGTRLTVV.

V gene TRBV20-1 combines with J gene TRBJ2-3; possibly TRBD2 for D (5 bases). Germline V gene data show CDR1 as DFQATT and CDR2 as SNEGSKA (reference sequence). V lost 5 bases, J lost 1 base, and 10 bases lay in between. The CDR3 loop spans 13 amino acids. As DNA, the CDR3 is TGCAGTGCTGGAGCGGTTCGCACAGATACGCAGTATTTT. Amino acid sequence: CSAGAVRTDTQYF.

This clonotype appeared a few times. This chain joins TRBV7-2 and TRBJ2-7; no clear D. V was clipped by 0 bases and J by 7 bases, with 10 bases between them. Germline assignment: CDR1 SGHTA and CDR2 FQGNSA. CDR3 length: 13 amino acids. Here the CDR3 DNA reads TGTGCCAGCAGCTTAGCCGGCTCGAGGGAGCAGTACTTC. Protein product: CASSLAGSREQYF.

This clonotype was observed a few times. The rearrangement uses TRBV5-5 and TRBJ2-6; tentative D call: TRBD1 (6 bases). CDR3 length: 15 amino acids. The V and J ends lost 4 bases and 4 bases respectively, with 12 bases between them. Germline loops: CDR1 SGHKS, CDR2 YYEKEE (reference sequence). This CDR3 is CASSPQGTGANVLTF. CDR3 nucleotides: TGTGCCAGCAGCCCACAGGGTACCGGGGCCAACGTCCTGACTTTC.

This clonotype appeared a few times. The V gene is TRBV5-4, the J gene TRBJ2-3; 13 nucleotides align to TRBD2. The germline CDR1 and CDR2 sequences are SGHNT and YYREEE (reference sequence). The CDR3 loop spans 16 amino acids. Germline trimming cut 4 bases from V and 4 bases from J; bases unmatched to any gene: 6. CDR3 DNA: TGTGCCAGCAGCACAGGACTAGCGGGAGCCCCAGATACGCAGTATTTT. Protein sequence: CASSTGLAGAPDTQYF.

The chain has TRBV4-3 and TRBJ1-4; weak D call: TRBD1 (6 bases). Looked up from germline, CDR1 is LGHNA and CDR2 is YSLEER. The CDR3 contains 14 residues. V gave up 0 bases and J gave up 7 bases, with 9 bases separating them. The CDR3, as DNA: TGCGCCAGCAGCCAAGAACCGGGGGCTGAAAAACTGTTTTTT. Its translation: CASSQEPGAEKLFF.

Here the CDR3 DNA reads TGTGCCAGTAGTATCGGGACAGGGGCAACTAATGAAAAACTGTTTTTT. This encodes CASSIGTGATNEKLFF. The chain employs TRBV19 and TRBJ1-4; 10 bases line up with TRBD1. The germline CDR1 and CDR2 sequences are LNHDA and SQIVND (reference sequence). J was trimmed by 0 bases and V by 3 bases; bases with no gene match: 1. The length of the CDR3 is 16 residues.

The V call is TRBV5-6, the J call TRBJ2-1; no reliable D call. V was trimmed by 3 bases and J by 0 bases, leaving 10 bases between them. CDR1 is SGHDT, CDR2 YYEEEE, per germline. CDR3 length: 15 residues. The CDR3 sequence is CASSSRPSSYNEQFF. Here the CDR3 DNA reads TGTGCCAGCAGCTCCAGGCCGAGCTCCTACAATGAGCAGTTCTTC.

The sample holds a few counts of this clonotype. The chain couples TRBV9 to TRBJ2-2; 7 bases line up with TRBD2. CDR3 size: 16 residues. The junction had 3 bases not matched to a gene; V was cut back by 0 bases and J by 1 base. Germline V gene data show CDR1 as SGDLS and CDR2 as YYNGEE. The DNA for the CDR3 is TGTGCCAGCAGCGTAGTTGCTAGCGGGAACACCGGGGAGCTGTTTTTT. Residues: CASSVVASGNTGELFF.